The 5 T cell receptor beta chains listed next were all sequenced from one sample in a study of shared T cell receptors in the human thymus (dated by TCRdb to 2020 to 2022). The library was built by means of the immunoSEQ multiplex PCR assay. The table comes from immuneACCESS by way of TCRdb, which keeps in-frame sequences with V and J called. Part of the clones is missing from these tables; in studies checked, under half for an unresolved V gene and the rest for unknown reasons. In all, the sample holds hundreds of thousands of clones, and about 87% of those were seen once. 0.0094% of the sample comes from the top ten. These data are also associated with another study on human thymus T cells.

Sequencing input: thymocytes. These TCRs come from a boy under three years old with a congenital heart defect. Donor details come from another sample of the same person, matched by shared clones.

This clone was counted a few times. The rearrangement links TRBV6-5 to TRBJ2-2; 11 bases are shared with TRBD1. This CDR3 region has 14 residues. V was clipped by 8 bases and J by 6 bases; unmatched bases: 5. Per germline, CDR1 MNHEY and CDR2 SVGAGI. Here the CDR3 DNA reads TGTGCCAGCGGCAGGACAGGGGGCTCCGGGGAGCTGTTTTTT. Translated, it gives CASGRTGGSGELFF.

Written as DNA, the CDR3 is TGTGCCAGCAGTGGGGGACAGGGGAACACTGAAGCTTTCTTT. It codes for CASSGGQGNTEAFF. The rearrangement links TRBV28 to TRBJ1-1; 9 bases match TRBD1. The trim removed 5 bases at V and 1 base at J, leaving 2 bases unmatched. The CDR3 covers 14 residues. Per the germline V gene, CDR1 is MDHEN and CDR2 is SYDVKM.

CDR3: CASSQDRGYYEQYF. CDR3 DNA sequence: TGCGCCAGCAGCCAAGACAGGGGGTACTACGAGCAGTACTTC. The chain has TRBV4-3 and TRBJ2-7; 7 nucleotides agree with TRBD1. Trimming took 0 bases from V and 3 from J; bases not matched to a gene: 2. CDR1 and CDR2 from the germline V gene are LGHNA and YSLEER. The CDR3 has 14 residues.

In nucleotides, the CDR3 is TGCGCCAGCAGCTTGCCCTTTAACTACAATGAGCAGTTCTTC. It codes for CASSLPFNYNEQFF. This chain connects TRBV5-1 to TRBJ2-1; no clear D. Trimming stripped 1 base from V and 3 bases from J, with 8 bases between. The CDR3 is 14 residues long. Germline V gene lookup returns CDR1 SGHRS and CDR2 YFSETQ.

This chain uses TRBV28 with TRBJ1-3; D uncertain. V was cut by 5 bases and J by 0 bases, with 11 bases left in between. Germline V gives CDR1 MDHEN, CDR2 SYDVKM. This CDR3 is 15 amino acids long. CDR3 coding DNA: TGTGCCAGCAGTCCCGGACTGCCCTCTGGAAACACCATATATTTT. Protein sequence: CASSPGLPSGNTIYF.